A single sample is the source of the 19 T cell receptor beta chains below, sequenced in a study of CD8 T cells in ankylosing spondylitis. From the 5' RACE reads, TCRdb called clonotypes with MiXCR, one entry per CDR3 protein. The sample lists just under 350,000 distinct CDR3 sequences, 14% to 15% occurring once. The specimen was blood, either unsorted or a sorted T cell fraction (not recorded which). The receptors originated from a male donor with ankylosing spondylitis or in good health (not recorded which).

This clonotype was seen more than once but under ten times. The DNA for the CDR3 is TGCAGTGCTAGAGAGGGACTAGCGGAATACAATGAGCAGTTCTTC. Translating it yields CSAREGLAEYNEQFF. V is TRBV20-1 and J is TRBJ2-1; 11 bases are shared with TRBD2. CDR3 size: 15 residues. V dropped 0 bases and J dropped 4; count of bases not matched to a gene: 2. Germline V CDR1 and CDR2: DFQATT, SNEGSKA (reference sequence).

This clonotype was detected only a few times. The chain joins TRBV5-1 to TRBJ2-2; TRBD1 matches at 8 bases. The CDR3 runs 15 residues. Germline V gene sequence: CDR1 SGHRS, CDR2 YFSETQ. With V trimmed by 4 bases and J by 4 bases, 6 bases remained unmatched. This chain's CDR3 is CASSAADRATGELFF. The CDR3 DNA sequence: TGCGCCAGCAGCGCGGCGGACAGGGCCACCGGGGAGCTGTTTTTT. The variable domain in full, with the rest retrieved from reference TRBV5-1 and TRBJ2-2, is KAGVTQTPRYLIKTRGQQVTLSCSPISGHRSVSWYQQTPGQGLQFLFEYFSETQRNKGNFPGRFSGRQFSNSRSEMNVSTLELGDSALYLCASSAADRATGELFFGEGSRLTVL.

This clonotype was seen many times. This chain links TRBV12-3 or TRBV12-4 with TRBJ1-5; TRBD1 is a possible D gene (5 bases). The CDR3 runs 13 residues. V gave up 3 bases and J gave up 7 bases, with 10 bases separating them. CDR3 in amino acids: CASSLGGEQPQHF. The CDR3 coding sequence is TGTGCCAGCAGTTTGGGGGGAGAGCAGCCCCAGCATTTT.

This clonotype was detected only a few times. The chain links TRBV28 to TRBJ2-7; TRBD1 agrees at 8 bases. The V gene's germline CDR1 is MDHEN and CDR2 SYDVKM. The V gene end was trimmed by 4 bases and the J gene end by 2 bases; junction bases not matched to a gene: 4. The CDR3 is 14 amino acids. CDR3 residues: CASSSTGVAYEQYF. For the CDR3, the DNA is TGTGCCAGCAGTTCGACAGGGGTGGCCTACGAGCAGTACTTC. Complete variable domain (other parts from reference TRBV28 and TRBJ2-7): DVKVTQSSRYLVKRTGEKVFLECVQDMDHENMFWYRQDPGLGLRLIYFSYDVKMKEKGDIPEGYSVSREKKERFSLILESASTNQTSMYLCASSSTGVAYEQYFGPGTRLTVT.

This clonotype was recorded a few times. V and J are TRBV5-5 and TRBJ2-4; 12 nucleotides align to TRBD2. The CDR3 sequence is 16 residues long. V lost 4 bases, J lost 9 bases, and 11 bases stayed unmatched. The V gene's germline CDR1 is SGHKS and CDR2 YYEKEE (reference sequence). The CDR3 sequence: CASSPGTSGLLGIQYF. Written as DNA, the CDR3 is TGTGCCAGCAGCCCGGGGACTAGCGGGCTCTTGGGCATTCAGTACTTC.

The CDR3 loop reads CASSEFGRAEQYF. The CDR3 DNA sequence: TGTGCCAGCAGTGAGTTCGGCCGAGCCGAGCAGTACTTC. The chain recombines TRBV25-1 with TRBJ2-7; D is undetermined. With 3 bases removed from V and 6 bases from J, the gap between germline ends came to 12 bases. CDR1 and CDR2 (germline): MGHDK, SYGVNS. The CDR3 totals 13 residues.

This clonotype was picked up many times. V and J are TRBV18 and TRBJ2-7; TRBD1 might be the D (5 bases). The germline V and J ends were trimmed by 3 bases and 1 base, with 10 bases remaining between them. This CDR3 is 14 amino acids long. The germline gives CDR1 KGHSH, CDR2 LQKENI. The DNA of the CDR3 is TGTGCCAGCTCACCGGAGACAGTGTCCTACGAGCAGTACTTC. Protein sequence: CASSPETVSYEQYF.

This clonotype showed up just a few times. The gene calls are TRBV7-2 and TRBJ2-3, with 8 nucleotides matching TRBD2. The germline CDR1 and CDR2 sequences are SGHTA and FQGNSA. CDR3 size: 17 residues. The V gene end was trimmed by 3 bases and the J gene end by 4 bases; junction bases not matched to a gene: 12. This CDR3 is CASSLGGTGGRADTQYF. The CDR3 DNA sequence: TGTGCCAGCAGCTTGGGTGGGACGGGGGGGCGTGCAGATACGCAGTATTTT.

This clonotype was observed at least ten times. This chain joins TRBV7-2 and TRBJ2-4; 8 bases agree with TRBD2. Germline V CDR1 and CDR2: SGHTA, FQGNSA. The CDR3 covers 18 residues. The V gene end was trimmed by 5 bases and the J gene end by 5 bases; junction bases not matched to a gene: 17. The CDR3 bases are TGTGCCAGCAGCCTCGGGCTAGCGGGTCCTCTTCAGGAAAACATTCAGTACTTC. Translation: CASSLGLAGPLQENIQYF.

The sample holds many counts of this clonotype. This sequence joins TRBV5-1 and TRBJ1-1; D may be TRBD1 (5 bases). Germline CDR1 SGHRS, CDR2 YFSETQ. The CDR3 consists of 13 residues. V was cut by 3 bases and J by 10 bases, with 16 bases left in between. CDR3 sequence (DNA): TGCGCCAGCAGCTCCGGGACGGGGGGGATAGCTTTCTTT. Its protein product is CASSSGTGGIAFF.

This clonotype was picked up a small number of times. The rearrangement uses TRBV20-1 and TRBJ1-2, with no clear D. V dropped 3 bases and J dropped 1 base, with 6 bases sitting between them. This CDR3 has 12 amino acids. Germline CDR1 reads DFQATT; CDR2 reads SNEGSKA (reference sequence). CDR3: CSASMGNYGYTF. In DNA form, the CDR3 reads TGCAGTGCTAGTATGGGTAACTATGGCTACACCTTC.

In this sample, this clonotype turned up many times. J is TRBJ2-7 and V is TRBV5-1; perhaps TRBD1 as D (5 bases). This CDR3 region has 14 residues. CDR1 and CDR2 from the germline V gene are SGHRS and YFSETQ. Trimming removed 4 bases at V and 7 bases at J, with 18 bases between. The CDR3 DNA is TGCGCCAGCAGCCCTCGAGGCCCCCAGGGTGAGCAGTACTTC. This translates into CASSPRGPQGEQYF.

V gene TRBV30 combines with J gene TRBJ2-2; the D gene is possibly TRBD1 (5 bases). Germline CDR1 and CDR2: GTSNPN and SVGIG (reference sequence). V was shortened by 2 bases and J by 0 bases, with 13 bases between the two germline ends. The CDR3 consists of 16 residues. This CDR3 reads CAWSKDRPSNTGELFF. The CDR3 DNA reads TGTGCCTGGAGTAAAGACAGACCTTCGAACACCGGGGAGCTGTTTTTT. The whole variable domain, remainder taken from reference TRBV30 and TRBJ2-2, is SQTIHQWPATLVQPVGSPLSLECTVEGTSNPNLYWYRQAAGRGLQLLFYSVGIGQISSEVPQNLSASRPQDRQFILSSKKLLLSDSGFYLCAWSKDRPSNTGELFFGEGSRLTVL.

This chain connects TRBV7-8 to TRBJ2-1, with D possibly TRBD1 on 5 matching bases. There are 18 residues in the CDR3. The germline V gene encodes CDR1 SGHVS and CDR2 FQNEAQ. V lost 0 bases to trimming and J lost 0 bases, with 15 bases between them. CDR3 coding DNA: TGTGCCAGCAGCTTAGCGGGGCAGGCGGAAAGCTCCTACAATGAGCAGTTCTTC. This sequence encodes CASSLAGQAESSYNEQFF.

This clonotype showed up just a few times. V is TRBV12-3 or TRBV12-4 and J is TRBJ2-1; 8 bases agree with TRBD1. J was trimmed by 4 bases and V by 7 bases; bases with no gene match: 9. The CDR3 spans 15 residues. The CDR3 sequence is CASTPGQGAYNEQFF. The CDR3, as DNA: TGTGCCAGCACCCCCGGGCAGGGGGCTTACAATGAGCAGTTCTTC.

This clonotype was found a few times. The chain links TRBV11-3 to TRBJ2-2; 7 positions match TRBD1. The ends lost 0 bases at V and 6 bases at J; junction bases unmatched: 1. Per the germline V gene, CDR1 is SGHNT and CDR2 is YENEEA. The CDR3 covers 14 residues. The CDR3 coding sequence is TGTGCCAGCAGCTTAGATACAGGGGCCGGGGAGCTGTTTTTT. Protein sequence: CASSLDTGAGELFF.

V and J are TRBV6-5 and TRBJ1-2; 12 bases agree with TRBD1. J lost 4 bases, V lost 7 bases, and 7 bases had no gene match. This CDR3 comprises 15 residues. Per the germline V gene, CDR1 is MNHEY and CDR2 is SVGAGI. This CDR3 is CASKLGQGAAYGYTF. CDR3 nucleotides: TGTGCCAGCAAGTTGGGACAGGGGGCCGCCTATGGCTACACCTTC.

This clonotype was seen a handful of times. The chain combines TRBV29-1 with TRBJ2-1; TRBD1 agrees at 7 bases. Germline loops: CDR1 SQVTM, CDR2 ANQGSEA. After removal of 1 base from V and 6 bases from J, the junction contained 6 bases not matched to a gene. CDR3 length equals 14 residues. The CDR3 nucleotides are TGCAGCGTTGAAGGGAGACAGGGAGTCAATGAGCAGTTCTTC. This codes for CSVEGRQGVNEQFF.

This clonotype was observed many times. The chain links TRBV15 to TRBJ2-7; unclear D gene. The CDR3 runs 13 residues. Trimming shortened V by 5 bases and J by 4 bases, and 12 bases separated the two germline ends. Germline V gene data show CDR1 as LNHNV and CDR2 as YYDKDF (reference sequence). In DNA, the CDR3 is TGTGCCACCAGCCCTGGGTCCTTTTACGAGCAGTACTTC. Translated, it gives CATSPGSFYEQYF. The entire variable domain, with the rest obtained from reference TRBV15 and TRBJ2-7, is as follows: DAMVIQNPRYQVTQFGKPVTLSCSQTLNHNVMYWYQQKSSQAPKLLFHYYDKDFNNEADTPDNFQSRRPNTSFCFLDIRSPGLGDTAMYLCATSPGSFYEQYFGPGTRLTVT.